These T cell receptor beta chains were read from a single sample in a study of T-cell reconstitution after alpha-beta-depleted transplantation in children. Each CDR3 protein gets one entry after TCRdb re-called the PCR reads with MiXCR. The table records over 550,000 distinct CDR3 sequences, about 11% of them present only once. The source was PBMCs from the stem cell graft donor, collected from the stem cell graft. The source of these receptors is a human donor who donated a stem cell graft to a child with acute myeloid leukemia. The CDR3 runs from the conserved cysteine through the conserved F or W. A D gene is named only where the DNA matches it firmly. Clone size is not always given. Where it is, it says once, few, many or a class for expanded clones.

clone size,J gene,V gene,D gene,CDR3 DNA,CDR3 protein
-,TRBJ1-1,TRBV9,-,TGTGCCAGCAGCGTCGGTGGGGGGTCCGAAGCTTTCTTT,CASSVGGGSEAFF
few,TRBJ2-1,TRBV6-2/TRBV6-3,-,TGTGCCAGCAGTTTATCTCTTTTTACGCGGTTCAACAATGAGCAGTTCTTC,CASSLSLFTRFNNEQFF
many,TRBJ2-1,TRBV5-5,TRBD2,TGTGCCAGCAGGCAAGCGGGAGGCAATGAGCAGTTCTTC,CASRQAGGNEQFF
few,TRBJ1-2,TRBV12-3/TRBV12-4,-,TGTGCCAGCAGCCACGGACCTAACTATGGCTACACCTTC,CASSHGPNYGYTF
-,TRBJ2-2,TRBV7-2,-,TGTGCCAGCAGCTTATTAGTTACAGGGAGGCTGTTTTTT,CASSLLVTGRLFF
many,TRBJ2-2,TRBV4-3,-,TGCGCCAGCAGCCAAGATAAAGGGAACACCGGGGAGCTGTTTTTT,CASSQDKGNTGELFF
few,TRBJ2-4,TRBV30,TRBD2,TGTGCCTGGACGGCCGGGACTACCCAGTACTTC,CAWTAGTTQYF
-,TRBJ2-1,TRBV3-1,TRBD2,TGTGCCAGCAGCCAAGGGGGGACTATGGTTACCCATGAGCAGTTCTTC,CASSQGGTMVTHEQFF
many,TRBJ2-3,TRBV5-1,-,TGCGCCAGCAGCAAGACCCCGCCGGCAGATACGCAGTATTTT,CASSKTPPADTQYF
many,TRBJ2-1,TRBV28,TRBD2,TGTGCCAGCAGGCTCGGACTAGCGGGAGGGCCTAATGAGCAGTTCTTC,CASRLGLAGGPNEQFF
-,TRBJ2-7,TRBV29-1,TRBD1,TGCAGCGCCGGACGGGGACAGGGGTACGAGCAGTACTTC,CSAGRGQGYEQYF
few,TRBJ2-1,TRBV6-6,TRBD2,TGTGCCAGCAGCCGTGGGACTAGCGGGAGACAGTTCTTC,CASSRGTSGRQFF
-,TRBJ2-7,TRBV7-2,TRBD2,TGTGCCAGCAGCGATGGACTAGCGGGACCCTACGAGCAGTACTTC,CASSDGLAGPYEQYF
many,TRBJ1-6,TRBV28,-,TGTGCCAGCAGTTCCCTGGGGGTCTATAATTCACCCCTCCACTTT,CASSSLGVYNSPLHF
few,TRBJ2-1,TRBV3-1,TRBD2,TGTGCCAGCAGCCAAGGTTTAGCGGGATTCCGCAATGAGCAGTTCTTC,CASSQGLAGFRNEQFF
many,TRBJ2-2,TRBV19,-,TGTGCCAGTAGTATACTAACCGGGGAGCTGTTTTTT,CASSILTGELFF
many,TRBJ2-7,TRBV7-2,-,TGTGCCAGCAGCTTAACCTACAAGCCGCCCGAGCAGTACTTC,CASSLTYKPPEQYF
-,TRBJ1-1,TRBV29-1,-,TGCAGCGCAGGAGCGGGAGGGACTGAAGCTTTCTTT,CSAGAGGTEAFF
many,TRBJ2-1,TRBV7-2,TRBD2,TGTGCCAGCAGCCCCCAGACTAGCGGGAGGCTCTATGAGCAGTTCTTC,CASSPQTSGRLYEQFF
-,TRBJ2-6,TRBV29-1,-,TGCAGCGTTGTTGGTAGCTCTGGGGCCAACGTCCTGACTTTC,CSVVGSSGANVLTF
many,TRBJ2-2,TRBV20-1,-,TGCAGTGCTAGTACCCCGGGCACCGGGGAGCTGTTTTTT,CSASTPGTGELFF
many,TRBJ1-1,TRBV20-1,-,TGCAGTGCCAGAGACCCGACAGGGAACACTGAAGCTTTCTTT,CSARDPTGNTEAFF
many,TRBJ2-7,TRBV5-1,TRBD1,TGCGCCAGCAGCTTGGGCGGGACAGGTAGCTCCTACGAGCAGTACTTC,CASSLGGTGSSYEQYF
-,TRBJ2-3,TRBV20-1,-,TGCAGTGCTAGATCTGGTCCGGGTCTGAGAGATACGCAGTATTTT,CSARSGPGLRDTQYF
-,TRBJ2-5,TRBV11-1,TRBD2,TGTGCCAGCAGCACCCGAACAGCGGGAGAGGAGACCCAGTACTTC,CASSTRTAGEETQYF
-,TRBJ2-2,TRBV7-3,-,TGTGCCAGCAGCCCACGACTAGATTCGACCGGGGAGCTGTTTTTT,CASSPRLDSTGELFF
-,TRBJ2-7,TRBV7-9,TRBD2,TGTGCCAGCAGCTGGTCGGGGGGGAGGGAGCAGTACTTC,CASSWSGGREQYF
-,TRBJ2-7,TRBV6-8,-,TGTGCCAGCAGTTACTGGGAACAGTACTTC,CASSYWEQYF
few,TRBJ1-1,TRBV20-1,-,TGCAGTGCTAGGTTTGCCGTGAACACTGAAGCTTTCTTT,CSARFAVNTEAFF
-,TRBJ1-1,TRBV12-3/TRBV12-4,-,TGTGCCAGCAGTTTAGAGCAGGGGCAGGGCACTGAAGCTTTCTTT,CASSLEQGQGTEAFF
-,TRBJ2-3,TRBV29-1,-,TGCAGCGTTGAAGGACTCCGGGGGAGCACAGATACGCAGTATTTT,CSVEGLRGSTDTQYF
few,TRBJ2-7,TRBV20-1,-,TGCAGTGCTAGAGCGGGCAGGCAGGAGGGGGAGCAGTACTTC,CSARAGRQEGEQYF
-,TRBJ2-3,TRBV12-3/TRBV12-4,TRBD2,TGTGCCAGCAGTTGGGAGGGGCCACTTGGCACAGATACGCAGTATTTT,CASSWEGPLGTDTQYF
many,TRBJ1-1,TRBV29-1,-,TGCAGCGTTGACACTGAAGCTTTCTTT,CSVDTEAFF
few,TRBJ2-5,TRBV20-1,TRBD2,TGCAGTGGAGGAAAGCGGGAGGATCAAGAGACCCAGTACTTC,CSGGKREDQETQYF
many,TRBJ2-4,TRBV12-3/TRBV12-4,TRBD1,TGTGCCAGCAGTCGACAGGGGCCAAACATTCAGTACTTC,CASSRQGPNIQYF
few,TRBJ2-1,TRBV7-9,TRBD2,TGTGCCAGCAGCCACGGGACTAGCGGGGTCAATGAGCAGTTCTTC,CASSHGTSGVNEQFF
-,TRBJ2-2,TRBV5-1,TRBD1,TGCGCCAGCAGCACCGGACAGGGCGAAACCGGGGAGCTGTTTTTT,CASSTGQGETGELFF
few,TRBJ2-7,TRBV7-8,TRBD2,TGTGCCAGCAGACCAACTAGCGGGAGGTCCTACGAGCAGTACTTC,CASRPTSGRSYEQYF
few,TRBJ2-3,TRBV7-3,TRBD2,TGTGCCAGCAGCCCCAGCGGGAGGGCAGTAGATACGCAGTATTTT,CASSPSGRAVDTQYF
few,TRBJ2-3,TRBV20-1,TRBD2,TGCAGTGTTAGTAAAGGGCGAGCGGGATCATCAGATACGCAGTATTTT,CSVSKGRAGSSDTQYF
many,TRBJ2-1,TRBV4-3,TRBD1,TGCGCCAGCAGCCAAGGGGGACCTCCACAGGGGAATGAGCAGTTCTTC,CASSQGGPPQGNEQFF
many,TRBJ2-5,TRBV7-2,-,TGTGCCAGCGGAGTTAGTCAGAGCCAAGAGACCCAGTACTTC,CASGVSQSQETQYF
-,TRBJ1-1,TRBV7-9,TRBD1,TGTGCCAGCAGACAGGGGAGTACGCCTGAAGCTTTCTTT,CASRQGSTPEAFF
many,TRBJ2-3,TRBV25-1,TRBD1,TGTGCCAGCAGTGAACCTCGGACAGGGGGCACAGATACGCAGTATTTT,CASSEPRTGGTDTQYF
many,TRBJ1-1,TRBV15,-,TGTGCCACCAGCACGGACGCGAACACTGAAGCTTTCTTT,CATSTDANTEAFF
-,TRBJ1-1,TRBV18,-,TGTGCCAGCTCACGGGACAAGGCTTTCTTT,CASSRDKAFF
-,TRBJ1-5,TRBV7-2,-,TGTGCCAGCAGCTTAGAAACAGATCCCTGGGGGCCCCAGCATTTT,CASSLETDPWGPQHF